This record looks at one T cell receptor (beta chain) sequence and its context. These data come from a study of shared T cell receptors in the human thymus. Clones were sequenced by immunoSEQ multiplex PCR, and TCRdb holds only the in-frame ones, with some missing. The repertoire consists of 550,000 to 800,000 clones, with 70% to 90% occurring once and the leading ten covering about 0.0098%. Trimming removed 4 bases from V and 6 bases from J, with 19 bases in between. The germline CDR1 and CDR2 sequences are SGHDN and FVKESK. The CDR3 is made up of 16 amino acids. The data were also submitted as part of a second study, on human thymus T cells. From that second work: Donors were healthy Finnish babies undergoing corrective operations for congenital heart defects. Thymus pieces cut out during corrective heart surgery were the tissue that was used. There appeared to be biased usage of V and J genes in thymic and blood repertoires. As related research reported, thymic repertoires overlapped highly among unrelated individuals.

Sequences were obtained from thymocytes. The source is a girl under three years old with a congenital heart defect. The chain links TRBV14 to TRBJ1-3; a weak D match, TRBD1 (5 bases). CDR3 residues: CASSRNQGPSVNTIYF. The CDR3 DNA sequence: TGTGCCAGCAGCCGCAACCAGGGCCCATCGGTAAACACCATATATTTT.